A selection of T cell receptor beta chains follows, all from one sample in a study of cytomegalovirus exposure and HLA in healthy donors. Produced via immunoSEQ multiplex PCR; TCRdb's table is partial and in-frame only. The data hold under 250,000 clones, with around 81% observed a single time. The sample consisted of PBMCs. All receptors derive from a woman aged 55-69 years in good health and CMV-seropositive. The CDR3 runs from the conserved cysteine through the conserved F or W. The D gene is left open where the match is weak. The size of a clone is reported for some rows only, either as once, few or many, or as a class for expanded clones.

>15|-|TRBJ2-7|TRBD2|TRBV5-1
CASRDGTSGSYEQYF
TGCGCCAGCAGGGACGGGACTAGCGGTTCCTACGAGCAGTACTTC
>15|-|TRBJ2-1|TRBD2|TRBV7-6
CASSGRSGRGNEQFF
TGTGCCAGCAGCGGACGTAGCGGGAGGGGAAATGAGCAGTTCTTC
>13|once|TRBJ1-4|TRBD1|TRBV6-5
CASWDRGSPGLFF
TGTGCCAGCTGGGACAGGGGGAGCCCGGGGCTGTTTTTT
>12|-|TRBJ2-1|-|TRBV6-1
CASSESRGEQFF
TGTGCCAGCAGTGAAAGTAGGGGTGAGCAGTTCTTC
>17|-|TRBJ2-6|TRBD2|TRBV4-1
CASSQAGGRLGANVLTF
TGCGCCAGCAGCCAAGCGGGGGGGAGACTTGGGGCCAACGTCCTGACTTTC
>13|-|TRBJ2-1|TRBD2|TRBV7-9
CASTLAGEVEQFF
TGTGCCAGCACCCTAGCGGGAGAGGTTGAGCAGTTCTTC
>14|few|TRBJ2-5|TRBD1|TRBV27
CASSPSTGGETQYF
TGTGCCAGCAGTCCATCGACAGGGGGGGAGACCCAGTACTTC
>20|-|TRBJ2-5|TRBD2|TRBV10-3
CAISDPGLAGGRGGRETQYF
TGTGCCATCAGTGACCCGGGACTAGCGGGAGGAAGGGGGGGGCGCGAGACCCAGTACTTC
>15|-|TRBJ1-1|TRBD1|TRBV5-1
CASSLGTGAKTEAFF
TGCGCCAGCAGCTTGGGCACAGGGGCGAAGACTGAAGCTTTCTTT
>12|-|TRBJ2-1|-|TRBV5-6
CASSLISNEQFF
TGTGCCAGCAGCTTGATTAGTAATGAGCAGTTCTTC
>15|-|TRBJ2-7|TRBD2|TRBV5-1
CASSPAGGAPYEQYF
TGCGCCAGCAGCCCGGCGGGGGGGGCGCCCTACGAGCAGTACTTC
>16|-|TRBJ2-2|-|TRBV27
CASSLSAGKNTGELFF
TGTGCCAGCAGTTTATCGGCAGGAAAGAACACCGGGGAGCTGTTTTTT
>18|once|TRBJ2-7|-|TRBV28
CASSLITGPFLSSYEQYF
TGTGCCAGCAGTTTAATAACAGGCCCCTTCTTGAGCTCCTACGAGCAGTACTTC
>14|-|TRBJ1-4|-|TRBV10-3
CATRGEGGNEKLFF
TGTGCCACCCGAGGGGAAGGGGGTAATGAAAAACTGTTTTTT
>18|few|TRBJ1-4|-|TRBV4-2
CASSQDGQGSTSNEKLFF
TGTGCCAGCAGCCAAGATGGTCAGGGAAGTACGTCTAATGAAAAACTGTTTTTT
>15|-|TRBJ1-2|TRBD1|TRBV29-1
CSVVDRDRGSYGYTF
TGCAGCGTTGTCGACCGGGACAGGGGATCCTATGGCTACACCTTC
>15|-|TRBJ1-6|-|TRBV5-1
CASRTGAGNNSPLHF
TGCGCCAGCAGGACCGGGGCGGGAAATAATTCACCCCTCCACTTT
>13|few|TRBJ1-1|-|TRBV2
CASTGRVNTEAFF
TGTGCCAGCACCGGCAGGGTGAACACTGAAGCTTTCTTT
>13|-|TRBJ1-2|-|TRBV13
CASSLGRTDGYTF
TGTGCCAGCAGCTTAGGGAGAACTGATGGCTACACCTTC
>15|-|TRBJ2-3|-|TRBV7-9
CASSLDQGLLDTQYF
TGTGCCAGCAGCTTAGACCAGGGACTCCTAGATACGCAGTATTTT
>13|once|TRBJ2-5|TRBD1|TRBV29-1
CSALTGPQETQYF
TGCAGCGCCCTGACAGGGCCCCAAGAGACCCAGTACTTC
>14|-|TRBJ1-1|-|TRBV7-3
CASSPGTQNTEAFF
TGTGCCAGCAGCCCCGGGACACAGAACACTGAAGCTTTCTTT
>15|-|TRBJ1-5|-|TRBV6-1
CASRAGAFSNQPQHF
TGTGCCAGCAGGGCAGGGGCTTTCAGCAATCAGCCCCAGCATTTT
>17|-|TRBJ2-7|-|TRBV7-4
CASSLGPWLAPSYEQYF
TGTGCCAGCAGCTTAGGGCCCTGGCTTGCCCCCTCCTACGAGCAGTACTTC
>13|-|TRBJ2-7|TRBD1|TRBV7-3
CASSWGQGYEQYF
TGTGCCAGCAGCTGGGGACAGGGTTACGAGCAGTACTTC
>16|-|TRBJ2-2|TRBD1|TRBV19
CASSILSSGGTGELFF
TGTGCCAGTAGTATCTTGTCGTCAGGGGGCACCGGGGAGCTGTTTTTT
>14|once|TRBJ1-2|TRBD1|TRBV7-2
CASSLDGRGHGYTF
TGTGCCAGCAGCTTAGATGGTAGGGGGCACGGCTACACCTTC
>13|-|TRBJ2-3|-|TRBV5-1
CASNPTSTDTQYF
TGCGCCAGCAATCCCACTAGCACAGATACGCAGTATTTT
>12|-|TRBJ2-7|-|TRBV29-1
CSVRSPSYEQYF
TGCAGCGTCAGATCCCCCTCCTACGAGCAGTACTTC
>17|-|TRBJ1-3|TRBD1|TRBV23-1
CASSQNDPGGRGNTIYF
TGCGCCAGCAGTCAAAACGACCCAGGGGGTCGTGGAAACACCATATATTTT
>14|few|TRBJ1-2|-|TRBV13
CASSRGILNYGYTF
TGTGCCAGCAGCCGAGGGATACTTAACTATGGCTACACCTTC
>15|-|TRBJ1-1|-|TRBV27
CASNGRGRGNTEAFF
TGTGCCAGCAATGGTCGGGGGAGGGGGAACACTGAAGCTTTCTTT
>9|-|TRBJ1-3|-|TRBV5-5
CASGVKGDF
TGTGCCAGCGGCGTCAAGGGGGATTTT
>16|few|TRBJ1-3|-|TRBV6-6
CASSSGTWRSGNTIYF
TGTGCCAGCAGTTCCGGGACTTGGCGCTCTGGAAACACCATATATTTT
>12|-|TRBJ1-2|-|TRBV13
CASSFNRRGYTF
TGTGCCAGCAGCTTCAACAGGCGAGGCTACACCTTC
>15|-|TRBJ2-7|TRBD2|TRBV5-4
CASSFVPGLAAEQYF
TGTGCCAGCAGCTTCGTTCCGGGACTAGCTGCCGAGCAGTACTTC
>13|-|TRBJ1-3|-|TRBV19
CASSMGRGNTIYF
TGTGCCAGTAGTATGGGGCGAGGAAACACCATATATTTT
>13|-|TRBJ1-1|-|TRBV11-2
CASSLYRYTEAFF
TGTGCCAGCAGCTTATACAGGTACACTGAAGCTTTCTTT
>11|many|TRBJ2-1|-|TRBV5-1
CASSLTSEQFF
TGCGCCAGCAGCTTGACTAGTGAGCAGTTCTTC
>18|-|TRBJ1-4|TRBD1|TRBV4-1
CASSQGVIRQGTNEKLFF
TGCGCCAGCAGCCAAGGGGTGATCCGACAGGGAACTAATGAAAAACTGTTTTTT
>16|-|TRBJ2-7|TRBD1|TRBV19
CASSPSSQGAVYEQYF
TGTGCCAGTAGTCCTTCGTCACAGGGGGCTGTATACGAGCAGTACTTC
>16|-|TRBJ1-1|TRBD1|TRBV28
CASSRTGRFWGTEAFF
TGTGCCAGCAGTAGGACAGGGAGGTTTTGGGGAACTGAAGCTTTCTTT